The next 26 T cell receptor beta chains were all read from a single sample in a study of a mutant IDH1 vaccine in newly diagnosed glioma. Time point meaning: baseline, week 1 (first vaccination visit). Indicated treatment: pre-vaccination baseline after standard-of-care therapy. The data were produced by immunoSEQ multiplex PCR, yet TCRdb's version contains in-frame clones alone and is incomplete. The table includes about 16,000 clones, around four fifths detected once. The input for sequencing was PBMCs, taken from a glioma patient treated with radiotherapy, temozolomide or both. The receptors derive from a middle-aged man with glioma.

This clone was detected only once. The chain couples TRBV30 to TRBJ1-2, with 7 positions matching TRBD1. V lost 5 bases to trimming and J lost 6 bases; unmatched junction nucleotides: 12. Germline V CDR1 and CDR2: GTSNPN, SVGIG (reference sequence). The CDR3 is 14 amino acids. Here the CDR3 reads CAWARDRPKDGYTF. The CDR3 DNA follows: TGTGCCTGGGCAAGGGACAGACCCAAAGATGGCTACACCTTC.

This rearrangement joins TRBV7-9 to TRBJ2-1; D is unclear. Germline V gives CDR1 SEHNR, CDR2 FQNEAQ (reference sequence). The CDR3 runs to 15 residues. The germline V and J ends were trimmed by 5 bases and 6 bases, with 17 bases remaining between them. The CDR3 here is CASSLTRPSLNEQFF. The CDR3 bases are TGTGCCAGCAGCCTTACAAGGCCCAGCCTCAATGAGCAGTTCTTC.

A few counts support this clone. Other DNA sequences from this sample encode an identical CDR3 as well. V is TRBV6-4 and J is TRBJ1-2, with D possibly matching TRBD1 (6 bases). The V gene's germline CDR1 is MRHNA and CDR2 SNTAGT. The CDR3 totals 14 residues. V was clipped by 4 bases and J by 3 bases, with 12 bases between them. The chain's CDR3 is CASSAGTPDYGYTF. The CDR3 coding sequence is TGTGCCAGCAGTGCCGGGACACCCGACTATGGCTACACCTTC.

CDR3 DNA: TGTGCCAGCAGCCAAACGACTAGCGAATACAATGAGCAGTTCTTC. Its protein is CASSQTTSEYNEQFF. The chain carries TRBV4-2 and TRBJ2-1, with 8 bases aligning to TRBD2. The CDR3 has 15 amino acids. Germline-derived CDR1 and CDR2 are LGHNA and YNFKEQ. The V gene end was trimmed by 2 bases and the J gene end by 4 bases; junction bases not matched to a gene: 4.

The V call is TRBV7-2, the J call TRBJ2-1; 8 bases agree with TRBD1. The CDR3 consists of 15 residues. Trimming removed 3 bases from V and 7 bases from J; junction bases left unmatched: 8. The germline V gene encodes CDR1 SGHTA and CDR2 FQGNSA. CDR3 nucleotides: TGTGCCAGCAGCTTCACGAGACAGGGGAGGAATGAGCAGTTCTTC. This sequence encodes CASSFTRQGRNEQFF.

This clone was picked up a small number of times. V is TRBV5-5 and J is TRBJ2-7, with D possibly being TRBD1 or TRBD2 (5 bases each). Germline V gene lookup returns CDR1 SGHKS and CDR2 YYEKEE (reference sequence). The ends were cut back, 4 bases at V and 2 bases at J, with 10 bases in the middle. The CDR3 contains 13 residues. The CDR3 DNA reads TGTGCCAGCAGCCAGATGGGGGCCTACGAGCAGTACTTC. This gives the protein CASSQMGAYEQYF.

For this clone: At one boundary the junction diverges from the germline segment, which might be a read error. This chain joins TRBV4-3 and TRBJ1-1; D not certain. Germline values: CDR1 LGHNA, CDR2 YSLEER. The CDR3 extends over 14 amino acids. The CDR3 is CTSSQEKESTEAFF. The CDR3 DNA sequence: TGCACCAGCAGCCAAGAGAAGGAGAGCACTGAAGCTTTCTTT.

CDR3 DNA sequence: TGTGCCAGCAGCCTCAGGGGGACCGGCCATGGCTACACCTTC. Residues: CASSLRGTGHGYTF. The chain recombines TRBV7-9 with TRBJ1-2; TRBD1 matches at 7 bases. Germline-derived CDR1 and CDR2 are SEHNR and FQNEAQ (reference sequence). The CDR3 is 14 residues long. The V and J ends lost 5 bases and 6 bases, in that order; junction bases with no gene match: 9.

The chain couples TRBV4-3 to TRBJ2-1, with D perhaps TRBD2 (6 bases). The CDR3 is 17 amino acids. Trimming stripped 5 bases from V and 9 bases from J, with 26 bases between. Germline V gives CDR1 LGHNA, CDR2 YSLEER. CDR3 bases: TGCGCCAGCAGCACCCCAGCGGGCGGAGCGTCCCAAGGTGAGCAGTTCTTC. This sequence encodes CASSTPAGGASQGEQFF.

CDR3 in amino acids: CASSSHNEQFF. DNA for the CDR3: TGTGCCAGCAGCTCTCACAATGAGCAGTTCTTC. The gene calls are TRBV7-2 and TRBJ2-1; the D is unclear. CDR1 and CDR2 (germline): SGHTA, FQGNSA. Trimming left V 4 bases short and J 5 bases short, with 3 bases between. This CDR3 has 11 residues. The full variable domain, completed using reference TRBV7-2 and TRBJ2-1, is GAGVSQSPSNKVTEKGKDVELRCDPISGHTALYWYRQSLGQGLEFLIYFQGNSAPDKSGLPSDRFSAERTGGSVSTLTIQRTQQEDSAVYLCASSSHNEQFFGPGTRLTVL.

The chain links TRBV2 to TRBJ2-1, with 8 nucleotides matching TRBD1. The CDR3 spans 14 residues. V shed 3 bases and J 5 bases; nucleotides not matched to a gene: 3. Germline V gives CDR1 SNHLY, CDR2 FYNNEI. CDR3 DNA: TGTGCCAGCAGTGAGACAGGGGTCCACAATGAGCAGTTCTTC. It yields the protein CASSETGVHNEQFF.

The CDR3: CASSQSRGTGNTIYF. As DNA, the CDR3 is TGCGCCAGCAGCCAGTCAAGGGGCACTGGAAACACCATATATTTT. The genes are TRBV4-3 and TRBJ1-3, with TRBD1 as a possible D gene (5 bases). Trimming took off 3 bases at V and 2 bases at J, with 11 bases between the two ends. The CDR3 totals 15 residues. Germline V gives CDR1 LGHNA, CDR2 YSLEER.

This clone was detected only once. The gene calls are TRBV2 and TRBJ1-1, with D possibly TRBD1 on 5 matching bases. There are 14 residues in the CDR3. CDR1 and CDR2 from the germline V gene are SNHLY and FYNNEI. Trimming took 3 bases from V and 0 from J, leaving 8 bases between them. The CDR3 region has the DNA TGTGCCAGCAGTGACGCAGGGTTGAACACTGAAGCTTTCTTT. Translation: CASSDAGLNTEAFF.

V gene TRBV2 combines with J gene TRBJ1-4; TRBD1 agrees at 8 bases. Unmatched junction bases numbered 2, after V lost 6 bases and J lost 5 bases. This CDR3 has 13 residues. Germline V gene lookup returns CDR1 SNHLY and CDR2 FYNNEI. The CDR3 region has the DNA TGTGCCAGCAGCAGGGACAGGAATGAAAAACTGTTTTTT. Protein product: CASSRDRNEKLFF.

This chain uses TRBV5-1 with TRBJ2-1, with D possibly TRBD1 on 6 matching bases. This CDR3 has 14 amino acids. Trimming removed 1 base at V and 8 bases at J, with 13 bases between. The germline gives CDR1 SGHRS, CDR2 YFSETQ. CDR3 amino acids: CASSLQGRQDEQFF. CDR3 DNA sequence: TGCGCCAGCAGCTTGCAGGGGCGCCAGGATGAGCAGTTCTTC.

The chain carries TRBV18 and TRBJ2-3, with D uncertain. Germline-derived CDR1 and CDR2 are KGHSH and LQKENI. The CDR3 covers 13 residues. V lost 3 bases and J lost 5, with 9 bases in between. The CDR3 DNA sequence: TGTGCCAGCTCACCGGACCGGGTAGATACGCAGTATTTT. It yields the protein CASSPDRVDTQYF.

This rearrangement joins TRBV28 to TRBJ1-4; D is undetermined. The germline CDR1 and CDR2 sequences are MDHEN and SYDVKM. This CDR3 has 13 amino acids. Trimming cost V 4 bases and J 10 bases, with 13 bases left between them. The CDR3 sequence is CASSSGIERKLFF. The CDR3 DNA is TGTGCCAGCAGTTCCGGAATCGAGCGAAAACTGTTTTTT.

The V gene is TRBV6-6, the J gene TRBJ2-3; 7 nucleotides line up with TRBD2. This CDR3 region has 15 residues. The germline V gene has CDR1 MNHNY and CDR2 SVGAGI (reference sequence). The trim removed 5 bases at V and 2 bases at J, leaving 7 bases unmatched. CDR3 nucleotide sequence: TGTGCCAGCAGTCCGCGGGGGTCTCTCACAGATACGCAGTATTTT. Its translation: CASSPRGSLTDTQYF.

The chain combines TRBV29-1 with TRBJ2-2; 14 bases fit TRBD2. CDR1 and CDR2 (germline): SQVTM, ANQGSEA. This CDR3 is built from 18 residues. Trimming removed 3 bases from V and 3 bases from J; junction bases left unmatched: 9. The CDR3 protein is CSVDTGTSGRRDTGELFF. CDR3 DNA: TGCAGCGTTGATACTGGGACTAGCGGGAGAAGGGACACCGGGGAGCTGTTTTTT.

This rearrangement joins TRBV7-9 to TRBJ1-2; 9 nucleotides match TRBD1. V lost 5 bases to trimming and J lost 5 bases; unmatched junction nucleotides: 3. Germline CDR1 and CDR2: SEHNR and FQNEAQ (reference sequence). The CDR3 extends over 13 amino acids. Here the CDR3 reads CASSQQGAYGYTF. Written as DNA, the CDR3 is TGTGCCAGCAGCCAACAGGGGGCGTATGGCTACACCTTC. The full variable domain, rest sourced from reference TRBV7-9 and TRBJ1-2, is DTGVSQNPRHKITKRGQNVTFRCDPISEHNRLYWYRQTLGQGPEFLTYFQNEAQLEKSRLLSDRFSAERPKGSFSTLEIQRTEQGDSAMYLCASSQQGAYGYTFGSGTRLTVV.

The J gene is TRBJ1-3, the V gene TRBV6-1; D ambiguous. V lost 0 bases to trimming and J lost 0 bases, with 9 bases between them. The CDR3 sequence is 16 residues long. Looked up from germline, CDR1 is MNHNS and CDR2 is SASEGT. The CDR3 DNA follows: TGTGCCAGCAGTGAAGCGGCCGTCTACTCTGGAAACACCATATATTTT. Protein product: CASSEAAVYSGNTIYF.

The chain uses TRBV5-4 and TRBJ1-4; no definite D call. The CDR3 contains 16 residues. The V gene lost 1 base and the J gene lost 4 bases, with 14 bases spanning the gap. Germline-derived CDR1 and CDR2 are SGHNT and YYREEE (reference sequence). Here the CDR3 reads CASSLRTSQRNEKLFF. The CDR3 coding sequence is TGTGCCAGCAGCTTGCGAACCAGTCAACGTAATGAAAAACTGTTTTTT.

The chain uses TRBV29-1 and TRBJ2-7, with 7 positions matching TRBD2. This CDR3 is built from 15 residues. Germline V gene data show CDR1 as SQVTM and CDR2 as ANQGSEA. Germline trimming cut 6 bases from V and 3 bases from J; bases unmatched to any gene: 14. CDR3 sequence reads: CSVTGGNRAGYEQYF. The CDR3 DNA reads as TGCAGCGTCACGGGGGGAAACCGGGCAGGCTACGAGCAGTACTTC.

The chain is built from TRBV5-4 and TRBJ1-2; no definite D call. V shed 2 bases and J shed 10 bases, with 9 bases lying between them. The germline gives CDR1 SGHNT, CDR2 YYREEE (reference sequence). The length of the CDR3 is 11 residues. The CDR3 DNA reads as TGTGCCAGCAGCTTTACGGGTGCCTACACCTTC. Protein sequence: CASSFTGAYTF.

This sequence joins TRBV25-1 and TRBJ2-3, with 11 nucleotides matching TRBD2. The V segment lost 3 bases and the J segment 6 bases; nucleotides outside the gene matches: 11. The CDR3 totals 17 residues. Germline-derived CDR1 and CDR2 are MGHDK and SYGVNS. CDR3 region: CASSDRSHSGRADTQYF. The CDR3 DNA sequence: TGTGCCAGCAGTGATAGATCCCATAGCGGGAGGGCGGATACGCAGTATTTT.

The CDR3 DNA is TGTGCCAGCTCCACCGGGACTAGCGGGAGGCATGAGCAGTTCTTC. Protein: CASSTGTSGRHEQFF. The chain uses TRBV7-6 and TRBJ2-1; 15 nucleotides align to TRBD2. The germline V gene has CDR1 SGHVS and CDR2 FNYEAQ. V trimming: 8 bases; J trimming: 8 bases; junction bases outside the gene matches: 7. The CDR3 is 15 residues long.